One sample yielded the 11 T cell receptor beta chains listed below, sequenced in a study of blood T cell repertoires in COVID-19. Here immunoSEQ multiplex PCR was the method, and the copy in TCRdb shows in-frame clones only, minus some. The sample contains 250,000 to 300,000 clones, roughly 83% of which appear only once. Specimen: peripheral blood. The receptors shown here come from a man between 60 and 75 years old who had recovered from COVID-19.

J is TRBJ2-1 and V is TRBV2; D may be TRBD2 (6 bases). The CDR3 covers 15 residues. CDR1 is SNHLY and CDR2 is FYNNEI in the germline V gene. V was shortened by 3 bases and J by 8 bases, with 17 bases between the two germline ends. CDR3 protein: CASSDWGEPSYEQFF. The CDR3 DNA reads as TGTGCCAGCAGTGACTGGGGGGAGCCCTCGTATGAGCAGTTCTTC.

This clone showed up just a few times. J is TRBJ2-7 and V is TRBV7-2; TRBD2 matches 9 bases. The CDR3 consists of 15 residues. V shed 1 base, J shed 7 bases, and the junction held 8 bases outside the gene matches. Germline loops: CDR1 SGHTA, CDR2 FQGNSA. CDR3 region: CASSLESSGIYEQYF. The DNA for the CDR3 is TGTGCCAGCAGCTTAGAGTCTAGCGGGATTTATGAGCAGTACTTC. The full variable domain, completed using reference TRBV7-2 and TRBJ2-7, is GAGVSQSPSNKVTEKGKDVELRCDPISGHTALYWYRQSLGQGLEFLIYFQGNSAPDKSGLPSDRFSAERTGGSVSTLTIQRTQQEDSAVYLCASSLESSGIYEQYFGPGTRLTVT.

The V gene is TRBV10-2, the J gene TRBJ1-6; D perhaps matches TRBD1 (5 bases). Trimming removed 2 bases at V and 9 bases at J, with 11 bases between. The germline CDR1 and CDR2 sequences are WSHSY and SAAADI. This CDR3 has 14 amino acids. In DNA, the CDR3 is TGCGCCAGCAGTGAGGCAGGGTCGGTTTCACCCCTCCACTTT. Its translation is CASSEAGSVSPLHF.

This clone is a singleton in its sample. The chain uses TRBV19 and TRBJ2-5, with D uncertain. Germline assignment: CDR1 LNHDA and CDR2 SQIVND (reference sequence). The CDR3 consists of 13 residues. The V gene lost 4 bases and the J gene lost 13 bases, with 19 bases spanning the gap. The CDR3 protein is CASSRHEEFLVYF. CDR3 nucleotide sequence: TGTGCCAGTAGTAGGCACGAGGAGTTTCTCGTGTACTTC.

The CDR3, as DNA: TGCGCCAGCAGCTTGGAACTAGCGGAGGGGAGGGATACGCAGTATTTT. Protein sequence: CASSLELAEGRDTQYF. The V gene is TRBV5-1, the J gene TRBJ2-3; TRBD2 matches at 8 bases. V shed 0 bases and J 6 bases; nucleotides not matched to a gene: 9. Germline CDR1 and CDR2: SGHRS and YFSETQ. The length of the CDR3 is 16 residues.

The V and J genes are TRBV27 and TRBJ1-1; D may be TRBD1 (6 bases). The germline V gene encodes CDR1 MNHEY and CDR2 SMNVEV (reference sequence). CDR3 length: 15 residues. V lost 0 bases to trimming and J lost 0 bases, with 8 bases between them. The CDR3 sequence is CASSLSTGLNTEAFF. The CDR3 nucleotides read TGTGCCAGCAGTTTATCCACAGGGCTGAACACTGAAGCTTTCTTT.

V is TRBV6-6 and J is TRBJ1-1, with D possibly matching TRBD1 (6 bases). Germline CDR1 is MNHNY and CDR2 is SVGAGI (reference sequence). CDR3 length equals 14 residues. V lost 6 bases and J lost 2, with 13 bases in between. Here the CDR3 reads CASRTGTTNTEAFF. Here the CDR3 DNA reads TGTGCCAGCAGAACCGGGACAACCAACACTGAAGCTTTCTTT.

The V call is TRBV30, the J call TRBJ1-4; D not resolved. This CDR3 contains 12 residues. V gave up 5 bases and J gave up 7 bases, with 11 bases separating them. Germline V gene sequence: CDR1 GTSNPN, CDR2 SVGIG (reference sequence). CDR3 DNA sequence: TGTGCCTGGGGCAGAGGTGGTGAAAAACTGTTTTTT. Translating gives CAWGRGGEKLFF.

Details on this clone: Other DNA sequences in this sample translate to the same CDR3. This chain uses TRBV5-1 with TRBJ2-1, with 11 bases matching TRBD2. V lost 4 bases to trimming and J lost 2 bases; unmatched junction nucleotides: 2. The CDR3 runs to 15 residues. CDR1 SGHRS and CDR2 YFSETQ come from the germline V gene. The CDR3 protein is CASSLAGGTYNEQFF. The CDR3 nucleotides read TGCGCCAGCAGCCTAGCGGGAGGAACCTACAATGAGCAGTTCTTC.

The J gene is TRBJ1-5, the V gene TRBV6-1; TRBD1 matches 9 bases. There are 15 residues in the CDR3. From germline, CDR1 is MNHNS and CDR2 SASEGT. Trimming at V came to 1 base and at J to 4 bases, leaving 2 bases not matched to a gene. The CDR3, as DNA: TGTGCCAGCAGTGAAGGAGGACAGGGGAATCAGCCCCAGCATTTT. Protein: CASSEGGQGNQPQHF.

The chain has TRBV11-2 and TRBJ2-2, with TRBD2 matching over 9 bases. The CDR3 is made up of 16 amino acids. Germline CDR1 SGHAT, CDR2 FQNNGV. J was trimmed by 0 bases and V by 5 bases; bases with no gene match: 4. In DNA, the CDR3 is TGTGCCAGCAGCCCCCGCGGGGGGGCGAACACCGGGGAGCTGTTTTTT. Its translation: CASSPRGGANTGELFF.